What follows describes a single T cell receptor (beta chain). Its antigen is not identified. This entry is derived from a study of blood T cells in healthy people across ages. At least 5.5 micrograms of total RNA were extracted per sample. Notes on the study in general: Researchers deemed the diversity estimates from one million T cells underestimates.

Germline CDR1 SGHAT, CDR2 FQNNGV. The J segment lost 6 bases and the V segment lost 5 bases, leaving 8 bases of the junction unmatched. The CDR3 spans 14 residues. A sample-barcoded 5' primer and a J-beta primer mix were used in a second PCR of roughly 7 to 11 cycles. TCRdb reprocessed the 5' RACE reads via MiXCR and lists one record per CDR3 protein. The sample consists of 1.4 million to 1.5 million distinct CDR3 sequences, roughly 45% of them appearing once. This chain connects TRBV11-2 to TRBJ2-7, with 9 bases matching TRBD1. The clonotype comes from a woman younger than 35 in good health. The sequenced material came from blood. The CDR3 sequence: CASSRRDREAEQYF. The CDR3 DNA is TGTGCCAGCAGCCGCCGGGACAGGGAAGCCGAGCAGTACTTC.